These T cell receptor beta chains were read from a single sample in a study of cytomegalovirus exposure and HLA in healthy donors. Measured with immunoSEQ multiplex PCR; TCRdb has only the in-frame clones, and not every one. This sample has around 190,000 clones; approximately 85% occur once, and the top ten carry more than 1.5%. The sample consisted of PBMCs. Receptors were obtained from a young man in good health and CMV-seronegative. Each CDR3 is given with its conserved first and last residue. A D gene is named only where the DNA matches it firmly. The listing skips clone size in some rows; elsewhere it reads once, few, many or a size class.

v_gene	j_gene	abundance	d_gene	CDR3aa	CDR3nt
TRBV6-5	TRBJ2-4	once	TRBD1	CASTPGGVGNIQYF	TGTGCCAGCACTCCAGGGGGCGTGGGAAACATTCAGTACTTC
TRBV19	TRBJ1-2	.	.	CASSIDPDYGYTF	TGTGCCAGTAGTATAGATCCAGATTATGGCTACACCTTC
TRBV7-2	TRBJ2-2	.	.	CASSLVPGGDTGELFF	TGTGCCAGCAGCTTAGTACCCGGTGGAGACACCGGGGAGCTGTTTTTT
TRBV6-1	TRBJ2-1	.	TRBD1	CASRLDRNNEQFF	TGTGCCAGCAGATTGGACAGGAACAATGAGCAGTTCTTC
TRBV7-6	TRBJ2-3	.	.	CASSSLEGADTQYF	TGTGCCAGCAGCTCCTTAGAGGGGGCAGATACGCAGTATTTT
TRBV5-1	TRBJ2-1	few	TRBD2	CASSSEPGLDWGEQFF	TGCGCCAGCAGCTCTGAACCGGGACTAGACTGGGGTGAGCAGTTCTTC
TRBV7-9	TRBJ2-1	.	TRBD2	CASSVTSGGVPPYNEQFF	TGTGCCAGCAGCGTGACTAGCGGGGGGGTCCCCCCCTACAATGAGCAGTTCTTC
TRBV5-5	TRBJ2-7	.	TRBD1	CASSLPRDRGEQYF	TGTGCCAGCAGCTTGCCCCGTGACAGGGGCGAGCAGTACTTC
TRBV28	TRBJ1-2	.	TRBD1	CASSLGDRVNGYTF	TGTGCCAGCAGTTTAGGAGACAGGGTGAATGGCTACACCTTC
TRBV6-5	TRBJ2-1	.	TRBD2	CASSRVSGWNEQFF	TGTGCCAGCAGTCGGGTTAGCGGGTGGAATGAGCAGTTCTTC
TRBV7-2	TRBJ2-5	.	TRBD1	CASSLYRGLSVQETQYF	TGTGCCAGCAGCTTATACAGGGGGCTTTCGGTACAAGAGACCCAGTACTTC
TRBV6-5	TRBJ1-5	.	.	CASSPMGGGNQPQHF	TGTGCCAGCAGTCCCATGGGGGGTGGCAATCAGCCCCAGCATTTT
TRBV6-1	TRBJ2-3	.	.	CASSEARGATDTQYF	TGTGCCAGCAGTGAGGCCCGGGGAGCCACAGATACGCAGTATTTT
TRBV5-1	TRBJ2-7	.	TRBD2	CASSTGLAGRNGRQYF	TGCGCCAGCAGCACTGGACTAGCCGGGAGGAATGGTCGGCAGTACTTC
TRBV7-3	TRBJ2-2	.	.	CASSPVAGTGELFF	TGTGCCAGCAGCCCTGTTGCGGGCACCGGGGAGCTGTTTTTT
TRBV25-1	TRBJ1-2	.	.	CASRNTGLNYGYTF	TGTGCCAGCAGGAACACAGGGCTAAACTATGGCTACACCTTC
TRBV28	TRBJ2-7	.	.	CASSPRQAFRYEQYF	TGTGCCAGCAGTCCCCGACAGGCCTTTCGCTACGAGCAGTACTTC
TRBV4-3	TRBJ2-7	.	.	CASSQALGGGYEQYF	TGCGCCAGCAGCCAAGCTTTAGGGGGGGGGTACGAGCAGTACTTC
TRBV5-1	TRBJ2-4	once	TRBD1	CASSFDRENIQYF	TGCGCCAGCAGCTTCGACAGGGAAAACATTCAGTACTTC
TRBV6-1	TRBJ1-2	.	.	CASMVVGGALGYTF	TGTGCCAGCATGGTTGTCGGGGGGGCGCTTGGCTACACCTTC
TRBV13	TRBJ2-7	.	TRBD1	CASRETLRGQSSYEQYF	TGTGCCAGCAGAGAAACCCTCAGGGGGCAGAGCTCCTACGAGCAGTACTTC
TRBV27	TRBJ2-1	.	TRBD2	CASSLSGGANNEQFF	TGTGCCAGCAGCCTCAGCGGGGGGGCTAACAATGAGCAGTTCTTC
TRBV6-1	TRBJ1-5	.	.	CASSEVREGNQPQHF	TGTGCCAGCAGTGAAGTTCGGGAGGGCAATCAGCCCCAGCATTTT
TRBV18	TRBJ2-3	.	.	CASSPPSTDTQYF	TGTGCCAGCTCACCCCCGTCGACAGATACGCAGTATTTT
TRBV7-8	TRBJ2-2	once	TRBD2	CASSNPGLAGGTLNTGELFF	TGTGCCAGCAGCAACCCGGGACTAGCGGGAGGAACCTTGAACACCGGGGAGCTGTTTTTT
TRBV11-3	TRBJ2-7	.	.	CASSYGQPGEQYF	TGTGCCAGCAGCTACGGACAGCCAGGCGAGCAGTACTTC
TRBV7-2	TRBJ1-5	.	TRBD1	CASSLDGTGYSNQPQHF	TGTGCCAGCAGCTTAGATGGGACAGGGTATAGCAATCAGCCCCAGCATTTT
TRBV10-3	TRBJ2-1	few	.	CAIKLSVQTSEQFF	TGTGCCATCAAGCTGAGCGTCCAGACGAGTGAGCAGTTCTTC
TRBV28	TRBJ2-5	.	TRBD2	CASSLRGLAEETQYF	TGTGCCAGCAGTTTAAGGGGACTAGCTGAAGAGACCCAGTACTTC
TRBV6-6	TRBJ1-2	.	.	CASSYGHSPDGYTF	TGTGCCAGCAGTTACGGGCACTCCCCGGATGGCTACACCTTC
TRBV28	TRBJ1-3	.	TRBD1	CASSNWGQGAGNTIYF	TGTGCCAGCAGCAATTGGGGGCAGGGGGCTGGAAACACCATATATTTT
TRBV5-4	TRBJ2-7	.	TRBD1	CASSSTGEQYF	TGTGCCAGCAGTTCGACAGGGGAACAGTACTTC
TRBV28	TRBJ2-7	.	.	CASSLPGQGYEQYF	TGTGCCAGCAGTCTCCCGGGCCAGGGCTACGAGCAGTACTTC
TRBV28	TRBJ2-7	.	TRBD1	CASIPTGGTRLEQYF	TGTGCCAGCATTCCTACAGGGGGCACGAGGCTCGAGCAGTACTTC
TRBV5-1	TRBJ1-6	.	.	CASSFDSYNSPLHF	TGCGCCAGCAGCTTTGACAGTTATAATTCACCCCTCCACTTT
TRBV5-1	TRBJ1-1	once	TRBD1	CASSSGITGEVTEAFF	TGCGCCAGCAGCTCGGGAATAACAGGGGAGGTCACTGAAGCTTTCTTT
TRBV5-4	TRBJ2-5	.	TRBD1	CASSLPGTGYQETQYF	TGTGCCAGCAGCCTACCAGGGACAGGTTATCAAGAGACCCAGTACTTC
TRBV2	TRBJ1-5	few	TRBD1	CASSLPGQGLRPQHF	TGTGCCAGCAGCTTACCGGGACAGGGTTTAAGGCCCCAGCATTTT
TRBV7-8	TRBJ1-2	.	.	CASSGLSGSSTNYGYTF	TGTGCCAGCAGCGGACTCTCCGGGTCCAGCACTAACTATGGCTACACCTTC
TRBV9	TRBJ2-2	few	TRBD2	CASSVAGGQSGELFF	TGTGCCAGCAGCGTCGCGGGGGGTCAGTCCGGGGAGCTGTTTTTT
TRBV7-9	TRBJ2-2	.	.	CASSLDGTGAGELFF	TGTGCCAGCAGCTTAGATGGGACTGGGGCCGGGGAGCTGTTTTTT
TRBV29-1	TRBJ2-7	few	TRBD1	CSVTVTGKSYEQYF	TGCAGCGTTACCGTGACAGGGAAAAGCTACGAGCAGTACTTC
TRBV4-2	TRBJ1-1	.	.	CASSLGGDTEAFF	TGTGCCAGCAGCCTAGGGGGGGACACTGAAGCTTTCTTT
TRBV7-8	TRBJ2-5	.	TRBD2	CASSLGGGSGEQYF	TGTGCCAGCAGCTTAGGGGGAGGGTCCGGGGAGCAGTACTTC